Listed below are T cell receptor beta chains from one sample, sequenced in a study of blood T cells in healthy people across ages. TCRdb re-analysed the 5' RACE reads in MiXCR, keeping a single row per CDR3 protein. The sample yields approximately 2,000,000 distinct CDR3 sequences, 39% seen once. Sequencing was carried out using blood. These receptors originate from a human donor in good health. Both conserved end residues are trimmed from each CDR3.

J	V	CDR3
TRBJ1-4	TRBV12-3/TRBV12-4	ASSTSVGVEEKLF
TRBJ1-2	TRBV4-2	ASSQDIGGDENGYT
-	TRBV12-3/TRBV12-4	ASSPGTSVYEQY
TRBJ2-1	TRBV7-2	ASSLGADSYEQF
TRBJ1-3	TRBV6-5	ASSYSPRAGNTIY
TRBJ2-7	TRBV7-2	ASSLKVSGSYEQY
TRBJ2-5	TRBV20-1	SAPPGRGSQETQY
TRBJ2-4	TRBV4-3	ASSQDLGGWGEQY
-	TRBV7-8	ASSSLYGDRGGETQY
TRBJ2-4	TRBV5-1	ASSSDANIQY
TRBJ2-4	TRBV7-2	ASSPPGQNIQY
TRBJ2-1	TRBV7-9	ASSLEWARSSYNEQF
TRBJ1-2	TRBV7-2	ASGEGDRLHGYT
TRBJ2-7	TRBV5-1	ASSWSGGREQY
TRBJ1-5	TRBV24-1	ATSDLVGQPQH
-	TRBV7-9	ASSQGSTPYEQY
TRBJ2-1	TRBV7-2	ASSLRTPNNEQF
TRBJ2-1	TRBV12-3/TRBV12-4	ASSWNPTGRHNEQF
TRBJ1-2	TRBV7-2	ASSLTGQDFGGYT
TRBJ2-5	TRBV5-5	ASSPAREGLGETQY
TRBJ2-4	TRBV5-1	ASSPNPGGYGEQY
-	TRBV3-1	VSGQGYRSVEQY
TRBJ2-7	TRBV11-3	ASSGYGTLRAYEQY
TRBJ1-2	TRBV7-2	ASSLARDTDYGYT
TRBJ2-7	TRBV12-3/TRBV12-4	ASSPVSWDRTYEQY
TRBJ2-1	TRBV12-3/TRBV12-4	ASSTSGGSYEQF
TRBJ2-1	TRBV20-1	SARAEPEQF
TRBJ1-2	TRBV29-1	SAEGQGGGYT
TRBJ2-7	TRBV21-1	ASGKEWATGARLKQY
TRBJ2-1	TRBV18	ASSPPSFEQF
TRBJ2-3	TRBV20-1	SASWGGRDTQY
TRBJ2-1	TRBV11-2	ASSFRAGSYNEQF
TRBJ1-1	TRBV7-2	ASSLVTHEAF
TRBJ2-7	TRBV7-4	ASSLAQGLGVYEQY
TRBJ1-4	TRBV20-1	SARPSLGEKLF
TRBJ2-3	TRBV5-1	ASSQNQGSTDTQY
TRBJ2-1	TRBV2	ASSDRQDNEQF
TRBJ2-1	TRBV4-3	ASSPQTGRNEQF
TRBJ1-2	TRBV9	ASSGSSGAESYDYT
TRBJ1-2	TRBV6-5	ASSYDRDPYGYT
TRBJ2-1	TRBV12-3/TRBV12-4	ASSLPGTSGGAHEQF
TRBJ2-4	TRBV30	ACAGGMRNIQY
TRBJ2-1	TRBV7-2	ASSRLGTGPQEQF
TRBJ2-5	TRBV20-1	SARYERVGQETQY
TRBJ1-2	TRBV6-1	ASSESGANYGYT